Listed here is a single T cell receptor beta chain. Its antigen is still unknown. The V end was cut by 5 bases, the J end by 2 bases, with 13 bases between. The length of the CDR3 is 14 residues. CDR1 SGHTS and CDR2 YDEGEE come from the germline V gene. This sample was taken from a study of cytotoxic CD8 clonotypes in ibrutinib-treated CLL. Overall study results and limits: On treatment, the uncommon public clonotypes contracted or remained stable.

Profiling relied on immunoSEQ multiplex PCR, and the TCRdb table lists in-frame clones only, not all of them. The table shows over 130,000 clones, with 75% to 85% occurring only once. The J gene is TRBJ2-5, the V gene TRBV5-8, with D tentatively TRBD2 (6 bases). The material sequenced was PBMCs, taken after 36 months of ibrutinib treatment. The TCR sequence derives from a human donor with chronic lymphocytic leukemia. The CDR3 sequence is CASRRGLGQETQYF. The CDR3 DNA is TGTGCCAGCAGACGGGGACTCGGACAAGAGACCCAGTACTTC.